The next 12 T cell receptor beta chains were all read from a single sample in a study of T-cell memory formation after mild COVID-19. TCRdb re-analysed the 5' RACE reads in MiXCR, keeping a single row per CDR3 protein. The table lists approximately 300,000 distinct CDR3 sequences, less than 20% of them singletons. Sequencing was performed on PBMCs or a T cell subset sorted from them (not recorded which). The source is a man aged 18 to 29 who had mild COVID-19 (a few samples of this study predate the infection). Cell type and time point are not known.

The table lists this clonotype with a few counts. V usage is TRBV13 and J usage is TRBJ1-1; D gene ambiguous. From germline, CDR1 is PRHDT and CDR2 FYEKMQ (reference sequence). Trimming removed 2 bases at V and 8 bases at J, with 6 bases between. The CDR3 is 11 amino acids. CDR3 region: CASSLKMEAFF. The CDR3 bases are TGTGCCAGCAGCTTAAAGATGGAAGCTTTCTTT.

This clonotype was seen many times. The chain is built from TRBV7-2 and TRBJ2-5, with a weak D call TRBD2 (6 bases). The CDR3 consists of 14 residues. V was shortened by 6 bases and J by 0 bases, with 11 bases between the two germline ends. CDR1 and CDR2 from the germline V gene are SGHTA and FQGNSA. CDR3 residues: CASSPTSYQETQYF. The CDR3 coding sequence is TGTGCCAGCAGTCCTACTAGCTACCAAGAGACCCAGTACTTC. Supplemented by reference TRBV7-2 and TRBJ2-5, the full variable domain reads GAGVSQSPSNKVTEKGKDVELRCDPISGHTALYWYRQSLGQGLEFLIYFQGNSAPDKSGLPSDRFSAERTGGSVSTLTIQRTQQEDSAVYLCASSPTSYQETQYFGPGTRLLVL.

The chain combines TRBV7-2 with TRBJ1-5, with TRBD1 as a possible D gene (5 bases). Germline CDR1 and CDR2: SGHTA and FQGNSA. The CDR3 sequence is 17 residues long. The ends were cut back, 1 base at V and 3 bases at J, with 16 bases in the middle. CDR3 nucleotide sequence: TGTGCCAGCAGCTTAGATTTTGGGGCGGGACTCAATCAGCCCCAGCATTTT. Translating it yields CASSLDFGAGLNQPQHF.

This rearrangement joins TRBV20-1 to TRBJ2-3, with TRBD1 as a possible D gene (5 bases). The CDR3 has 14 amino acids. Germline assignment: CDR1 DFQATT and CDR2 SNEGSKA (reference sequence). V was pared by 0 bases and J by 7 bases, with 14 bases between. CDR3 coding DNA: TGCAGTGCTAGAGAGACAGCTGCCTCTTATACGCAGTATTTT. Translating gives CSARETAASYTQYF.

This clonotype was seen more than once but under ten times. This chain connects TRBV5-1 to TRBJ2-1; TRBD2 matches at 10 bases. Trimming removed 3 bases from V and 8 bases from J; junction bases left unmatched: 11. CDR1 is SGHRS and CDR2 is YFSETQ in the germline V gene. This CDR3 spans 16 amino acids. CDR3 sequence reads: CASSWRPSGGSDEQFF. CDR3 nucleotides: TGCGCCAGCAGCTGGAGGCCTAGCGGGGGCTCGGATGAGCAGTTCTTC. Looking up the rest from reference TRBV5-1 and TRBJ2-1 gives the full variable domain: KAGVTQTPRYLIKTRGQQVTLSCSPISGHRSVSWYQQTPGQGLQFLFEYFSETQRNKGNFPGRFSGRQFSNSRSEMNVSTLELGDSALYLCASSWRPSGGSDEQFFGPGTRLTVL.

The rearrangement uses TRBV3-1 and TRBJ1-2; D possibly corresponds to TRBD1 (6 bases). The CDR3 covers 14 residues. The V and J ends lost 2 bases and 8 bases respectively, with 15 bases between them. CDR1 and CDR2 (germline): LGHDT, YNNKEL (reference sequence). In DNA form, the CDR3 reads TGTGCCAGCAGCCAAATGGCAGGGGCCGGGGGCTACACCTTC. Its translation is CASSQMAGAGGYTF.

The gene calls are TRBV6-1 and TRBJ1-2, with TRBD1 identical over 9 bases. The CDR3 has 15 amino acids. Germline lookup yields CDR1 MNHNS and CDR2 SASEGT. V lost 5 bases to trimming and J lost 6 bases; unmatched junction nucleotides: 10. CDR3 sequence (DNA): TGTGCCAGCAGTTCCGGGACAGGGTCGATTCATGGCTACACCTTC. Translated: CASSSGTGSIHGYTF.

The genes are TRBV28 and TRBJ1-1, with D unclear. The CDR3 is made up of 12 amino acids. V gave up 5 bases and J gave up 5 bases, with 9 bases separating them. CDR1 is MDHEN and CDR2 is SYDVKM in the germline V gene. CDR3: CASSQWGTEAFF. The CDR3 region has the DNA TGTGCCAGCAGTCAGTGGGGTACTGAAGCTTTCTTT.

This clonotype was recorded a few times. CDR3 loop: CASSQASGDEKLFF. The DNA of the CDR3 is TGCGCCAGCAGCCAAGCGTCGGGAGATGAAAAACTGTTTTTT. The genes are TRBV4-1 and TRBJ1-4; no clear D. CDR3 length equals 14 residues. The germline V and J ends were trimmed by 1 base and 6 bases, with 9 bases remaining between them. Per the germline V gene, CDR1 is MGHRA and CDR2 is YSYEKL.

This clonotype has just a few counts. The chain has TRBV28 and TRBJ1-1; D is unclear. The CDR3 extends over 15 amino acids. V lost 6 bases and J 1 base, leaving 15 bases between the germline ends. Germline loops: CDR1 MDHEN, CDR2 SYDVKM. The CDR3 DNA is TGTGCCAGCAGCACCACCGGGGTCCAGAACACTGAAGCTTTCTTT. Amino acids: CASSTTGVQNTEAFF. Based on the CDR3 plus reference TRBV28 and TRBJ1-1, the full variable domain is DVKVTQSSRYLVKRTGEKVFLECVQDMDHENMFWYRQDPGLGLRLIYFSYDVKMKEKGDIPEGYSVSREKKERFSLILESASTNQTSMYLCASSTTGVQNTEAFFGQGTRLTVV.

Written as DNA, the CDR3 is TGCGCCAGCAGCTTGAATGCGGGGGGAGGGAATGAGCAGTTCTTC. Translation gives CASSLNAGGGNEQFF. V gene TRBV5-1 combines with J gene TRBJ2-1, with TRBD2 matching 8 bases. After removal of 1 base from V and 7 bases from J, the junction contained 7 bases not matched to a gene. The CDR3 is 15 amino acids. CDR1 is SGHRS and CDR2 is YFSETQ in the germline V gene.

This clonotype has ten or more counts. The gene calls are TRBV24-1 and TRBJ1-1, with D possibly being TRBD1 (6 bases). Germline V gives CDR1 KGHDR, CDR2 SFDVKD. CDR3 size: 11 residues. CDR3 sequence: CALRGGTEAFF. DNA of the CDR3: TGTGCTTTACGAGGGGGCACTGAAGCTTTCTTT.